Listed below are T cell receptor beta chains from one sample, sequenced in a study of blood T cell repertoires in COVID-19. TCRdb keeps only in-frame clones here, not all; method: immunoSEQ multiplex PCR. The sample holds about 220,000 clones, around 86% seen once. Sequencing was carried out using peripheral blood. These receptors were taken from a woman in her seventies with COVID-19, enrolled during active disease. Both conserved end residues are part of each CDR3. Each record gives: D gene, V gene, J gene, CDR3 protein. The D gene is left open where the match is weak.

D: TRBD2; V: TRBV4-2; J: TRBJ2-2; CDR3: CASSAASSGSSTGELFF
D: -; V: TRBV3-1/TRBV3-2; J: TRBJ2-2; CDR3: CASSLNRGGTGELFF
D: -; V: TRBV27; J: TRBJ2-6; CDR3: CASKGQGRSGANVLTF
D: TRBD2; V: TRBV7-2; J: TRBJ2-1; CDR3: CASSLSERLAGDEQFF
D: -; V: TRBV7-3; J: TRBJ1-1; CDR3: CASSRGSGTLKMNTEAFF
D: TRBD1; V: TRBV6-2/TRBV6-3; J: TRBJ1-5; CDR3: CASSARTGGYQPQHF
D: -; V: TRBV11-2; J: TRBJ1-5; CDR3: CASSRSNSNQPQHF
D: -; V: TRBV4-1; J: TRBJ1-2; CDR3: CASSHPDDRGKGGYTF
D: -; V: TRBV7-9; J: TRBJ2-7; CDR3: CASTMVGEQYF
D: -; V: TRBV5-4; J: TRBJ2-3; CDR3: CASSLGPSTDTQYF
D: TRBD1; V: TRBV19; J: TRBJ2-1; CDR3: CASSIQGAGEQFF
D: TRBD1; V: TRBV28; J: TRBJ2-5; CDR3: CASRRQGRETQYF
D: TRBD1; V: TRBV24-1; J: TRBJ2-2; CDR3: CATSDFGQAATGELFF
D: TRBD2; V: TRBV5-6; J: TRBJ2-2; CDR3: CASMGLAAFNTGELFF